The 23 T cell receptor delta chains reported below all come from one sample, sequenced in a study of Vδ1+ human thymocytes. Findings of the study overall: Highly polyclonal TRG and TRD repertoires with Gaussian CDR3 length distributions appeared in thymus.

Their target antigens are unknown. Sequences come from RNA converted to cDNA by reverse transcription. CDR3 amplicons came from multiplex PCR with pooled V-gene forward and constant-region reverse primers. TCRdb called clones anew from the multiplex PCR reads with CATT. The repertoire consists of some 55,000 delta-chain clones, with approximately 16% occurring once and the leading ten covering 0.5% to 0.55%. The sequenced sample consisted of Vdelta1+ gamma-delta thymocytes from the thymus. Subset denoted: FACS-sorted CD3+ TCRalphabeta- TCRVdelta1+ TCRVdelta2- thymocytes. These receptors were collected from a boy under two years old who had congenital heart surgery.

A few counts support this clone. This sequence joins TRDV2 and TRDJ1; possible D gene TRDD3, 6 bases. Germline assignment: CDR1 GEAIGNYY and CDR2 EKD. This CDR3 contains 16 residues. Trimming left V 1 base short and J 3 bases short, with 17 bases between. The CDR3 region is CACDTNWEIHPDKLIF. As DNA, the CDR3 is TGTGCCTGTGACACGAACTGGGAGATACACCCCGATAAACTCATCTTT.

This clone was observed a handful of times. The V and J genes are TRDV1 and TRDJ1; TRDD3 matches at 12 bases. This CDR3 comprises 25 residues. V lost 0 bases, J lost 0 bases, and 26 bases stayed unmatched. Germline loops: CDR1 TSWWSYY, CDR2 QGS. For the CDR3, the DNA is TGTGCTCTTGGGGAACTAAGGTCTGGTCCCCGCTGGGACTGGGGGATACCAAAGTACACCGATAAACTCATCTTT. Translated: CALGELRSGPRWDWGIPKYTDKLIF.

The J gene is TRDJ1, the V gene TRDV1; 9 bases align to TRDD3. The CDR3 has 15 residues. After removal of 7 bases from V and 2 bases from J, the junction contained 8 bases not matched to a gene. Germline V gene sequence: CDR1 TSWWSYY, CDR2 QGS. This CDR3 reads CALDKGGYCTDKLIF. CDR3 DNA: TGTGCTCTTGACAAAGGGGGATACTGTACCGATAAACTCATCTTT.

The rearrangement uses TRDV1 and TRDJ1; 9 positions match TRDD3. CDR3 length: 21 residues. V gave up 9 bases and J gave up 0 bases; unmatched junction bases: 26. CDR1 is TSWWSYY and CDR2 is QGS in the germline V gene. For the CDR3, the DNA is TGTGCTCTGGAGTGTGGGGTCCTGAAGCTGGGGGATCTGTGGTACACCGATAAACTCATCTTT. Amino acids: CALECGVLKLGDLWYTDKLIF.

This clone was detected a few times. J is TRDJ1 and V is TRDV1; possibly TRDD3 for D (6 bases). Trimming cost V 0 bases and J 0 bases, with 29 bases left between them. Germline V gene data show CDR1 as TSWWSYY and CDR2 as QGS. CDR3 length: 22 amino acids. CDR3 bases: TGTGCTCTTGGGGAACTTCCTCGGGTCTGGGGCGACCGGTTCCCGTACACCGATAAACTCATCTTT. Translation: CALGELPRVWGDRFPYTDKLIF.

Of note for this clone: This sample also contains other DNA sequences that code for the same CDR3. The chain has TRDV2 and TRDJ1; possibly TRDD3 for D (5 bases). Germline-derived CDR1 and CDR2 are GEAIGNYY and EKD. V lost 0 bases and J 0 bases, leaving 10 bases between the germline ends. The CDR3 sequence is 15 residues long. CDR3: CACDTVGGYTDKLIF. In DNA, the CDR3 is TGTGCCTGTGACACCGTAGGGGGTTACACCGATAAACTCATCTTT.

This clone was counted at least ten times. Other nucleotide sequences in the sample specify the same CDR3. The chain employs TRDV2 and TRDJ1; 7 nucleotides align to TRDD3. Germline CDR1 is GEAIGNYY and CDR2 is EKD. This CDR3 spans 18 amino acids. Germline trimming cut 0 bases from V and 0 bases from J; bases unmatched to any gene: 12. The CDR3 region is CACDTDPHAGGYTDKLIF. The DNA of the CDR3 is TGTGCCTGTGACACCGATCCCCACGCCGGGGGATACACCGATAAACTCATCTTT.

The chain carries TRDV1 and TRDJ1, with D perhaps TRDD3 (6 bases). The germline V and J ends were trimmed by 5 bases and 0 bases, with 25 bases remaining between them. This CDR3 region has 19 residues. Germline V lookup: CDR1 TSWWSYY, CDR2 QGS. In DNA, the CDR3 is TGTGCTCTTGGGTCCTTCTTCACGTCGTCTGGGGAGTACACCGATAAACTCATCTTT. Amino acid sequence: CALGSFFTSSGEYTDKLIF.

The chain recombines TRDV1 with TRDJ1; D not resolved. The CDR3 length is 20 residues. Per the germline V gene, CDR1 is TSWWSYY and CDR2 is QGS. V shed 0 bases and J shed 0 bases, with 23 bases lying between them. CDR3 coding DNA: TGTGCTCTTGGGGAACTCCCCAGGGTCCGGGACCCAGGGTACACCGATAAACTCATCTTT. Translated, it gives CALGELPRVRDPGYTDKLIF.

The chain couples TRDV1 to TRDJ1; 11 bases map to TRDD3. V gave up 0 bases and J gave up 3 bases; unmatched junction bases: 21. The CDR3 sequence is 22 residues long. Germline V gene data show CDR1 as TSWWSYY and CDR2 as QGS. CDR3 coding DNA: TGTGCTCTTGGGGAACTAAGGCCCCCGCTAAAGCGGGTCTGGGGGATACCCGATAAACTCATCTTT. Its protein product is CALGELRPPLKRVWGIPDKLIF.

The table lists this clone with a few counts. The V and J genes are TRDV1 and TRDJ1; 12 nucleotides match TRDD3. This CDR3 comprises 19 residues. The germline V gene has CDR1 TSWWSYY and CDR2 QGS. Trimming cost V 3 bases and J 10 bases; bases outside gene matches: 21. The CDR3 DNA sequence: TGTGCTCTTGGGGAGCCACCTTTACTAAGGCTGGGGGATACGCGAAGACTCATCTTT. It encodes CALGEPPLLRLGDTRRLIF.

V gene TRDV1 combines with J gene TRDJ1, with TRDD3 matching 7 bases. Germline assignment: CDR1 TSWWSYY and CDR2 QGS. After removal of 3 bases from V and 3 bases from J, the junction contained 25 bases not matched to a gene. The CDR3 has 21 amino acids. The CDR3 loop reads CALGDLPRILGIKGCADKLIF. The CDR3 bases are TGTGCTCTTGGGGACCTCCCCCGCATACTGGGGATCAAGGGGTGTGCCGATAAACTCATCTTT.

The genes are TRDV1 and TRDJ1; the match to TRDD3 covers 10 bases. V trimming: 4 bases; J trimming: 3 bases; junction bases outside the gene matches: 17. Germline loops: CDR1 TSWWSYY, CDR2 QGS. This CDR3 has 19 residues. The CDR3 bases are TGTGCTCTTGGGGTTAGGCGTGGGGGATACCCCTTGTCCCCCGATAAACTCATCTTT. Encoded protein: CALGVRRGGYPLSPDKLIF.

This clone was seen more than once but under ten times. The chain links TRDV1 to TRDJ1; 13 bases line up with TRDD3. J gave up 1 base and V 2 bases, and 16 bases lay outside the gene matches. Germline-derived CDR1 and CDR2 are TSWWSYY and QGS. The CDR3 spans 21 residues. The CDR3 sequence: CALGEDHSCLTGGYVTDKLIF. The CDR3 nucleotides are TGTGCTCTTGGGGAAGACCACTCTTGCCTTACTGGGGGATACGTCACCGATAAACTCATCTTT.

This rearrangement joins TRDV1 to TRDJ1; D unresolved. The length of the CDR3 is 17 residues. Germline V lookup: CDR1 TSWWSYY, CDR2 QGS. Between the trimmed V and J ends, which lost 5 bases and 1 base, there was a span of 20 bases. The CDR3 DNA reads as TGTGCTCTTGGGACGCCTGGAGGGAGGCTGCCCACCGATAAACTCATCTTT. Protein product: CALGTPGGRLPTDKLIF.

J is TRDJ1 and V is TRDV1; 8 nucleotides align to TRDD3. The CDR3 consists of 17 residues. With 1 base clipped from V and 2 bases from J, the junction kept 9 bases outside the gene matches. Germline V gives CDR1 TSWWSYY, CDR2 QGS. CDR3 nucleotide sequence: TGTGCTCTTGGGGAACGGTTTTGGGGGATGCCGACCGATAAACTCATCTTT. Translating it yields CALGERFWGMPTDKLIF.

J is TRDJ1 and V is TRDV1; 11 positions agree with TRDD3. The ends lost 11 bases at V and 1 base at J; junction bases unmatched: 30. The CDR3 runs 22 residues. Per germline, CDR1 TSWWSYY and CDR2 QGS. The CDR3 bases are TGTGCTGTGGGGGAACTCTTTCCTACGGGCCTGGGGGATACTGTAGGCACCGATAAACTCATCTTT. Amino acids: CAVGELFPTGLGDTVGTDKLIF.

This clone was detected only a few times. The rearrangement uses TRDV1 and TRDJ1, with 11 bases that match TRDD3. The CDR3 runs to 19 residues. Trimming removed 5 bases from V and 0 bases from J; junction bases left unmatched: 14. Germline CDR1 and CDR2: TSWWSYY and QGS. The DNA of the CDR3 is TGTGCTCTTGGGTTCTGGGCTACTACTGGGGGATATTACACCGATAAACTCATCTTT. Its translation: CALGFWATTGGYYTDKLIF.

This chain uses TRDV1 with TRDJ1, with TRDD3 matching over 8 bases. Germline CDR1 TSWWSYY, CDR2 QGS. Losses at the gene ends were 5 bases for V and 0 bases for J; bases not matched to a gene: 17. This CDR3 is built from 19 residues. The CDR3 DNA reads as TGTGCTCTTGGGAACTTCGTACCCTGGGGGACCTTGTACACCGATAAACTCATCTTT. It is translated as CALGNFVPWGTLYTDKLIF.

This clone was picked up a small number of times. The rearrangement links TRDV1 to TRDJ1; D unresolved. The CDR3 consists of 18 residues. Germline CDR1 is TSWWSYY and CDR2 is QGS. Trimming removed 0 bases from V and 0 bases from J, with 17 bases in between. CDR3 protein: CALGELDPNPPYTDKLIF. CDR3 coding DNA: TGTGCTCTTGGGGAACTAGACCCAAATCCCCCGTACACCGATAAACTCATCTTT.

This clone was observed a few times. The genes are TRDV1 and TRDJ1; TRDD3 matches at 11 bases. The CDR3 has 16 residues. Losses at the gene ends were 4 bases for V and 7 bases for J; bases not matched to a gene: 11. Germline CDR1 is TSWWSYY and CDR2 is QGS. In nucleotides, the CDR3 is TGTGCTCTTGGGGGTCTCCCGTACTGGGGGATAGCTAAACTCATCTTT. This codes for CALGGLPYWGIAKLIF.

This clone was seen only a few times. The V call is TRDV1, the J call TRDJ1; 8 positions agree with TRDD3. The CDR3 contains 22 residues. CDR1 is TSWWSYY, CDR2 QGS, per germline. The V gene end was trimmed by 2 bases and the J gene end by 0 bases; junction bases not matched to a gene: 23. The CDR3 coding sequence is TGTGCTCTTGGGGAATGGCTTCAGCTCCCGTTACTGGGGGTCGAGTACACCGATAAACTCATCTTT. As protein: CALGEWLQLPLLGVEYTDKLIF.

The chain is built from TRDV1 and TRDJ1; 7 nucleotides match TRDD3. CDR1 and CDR2 from the germline V gene are TSWWSYY and QGS. V lost 0 bases to trimming and J lost 4 bases; unmatched junction nucleotides: 14. The CDR3 length is 18 residues. CDR3 bases: TGTGCTCTTGGGGAACTTAAACTGGGGATTCTCTTCCGCGATAAACTCATCTTT. Protein: CALGELKLGILFRDKLIF.